A selection of T cell receptor beta chains follows, all from one sample in a study of yellow fever vaccine responses in identical twins. TCRdb reprocessed the RT-PCR reads via MiXCR and lists one record per CDR3 protein. Here the sample spans approximately 300 distinct CDR3 sequences, 45% to 75% being singletons. The sequenced sample was T cells from blood (PBMCs), unsorted or a sorted subset (not recorded which), obtained before or after yellow fever vaccination (not recorded which). These receptors were obtained from a female donor who received the yellow fever vaccine. Both conserved end residues are trimmed from each CDR3. Each record gives: J gene, clone size, V gene, CDR3 protein. The listing skips clone size in some rows; elsewhere it reads once, few, many or a size class.

>TRBJ1-1|.|TRBV30
AWSPKVSGSTEAF
>TRBJ2-2|.|TRBV5-1
ASSLTTGELF
>TRBJ2-3|once|TRBV12-3/TRBV12-4
ASSFWSAASTDTQY
>TRBJ1-3|.|TRBV10-3
AISGSGVIGNTIY
>TRBJ1-1|once|TRBV15
ATSRDRVGTEAF
>TRBJ1-5|.|TRBV4-1
ASSHDPGQGGQPQH
>TRBJ1-2|.|TRBV27
ASIPYPGGGTGYT
>TRBJ1-1|few|TRBV6-1
ASRRGVNTEAF
>TRBJ2-2|.|TRBV11-3
ASSPNLLAGRTGELF
>TRBJ1-5|.|TRBV23-1
ASSPGSNQPQH
>TRBJ1-1|.|TRBV23-1
ASIEGGTEAF
>TRBJ1-4|few|TRBV23-1
ASSPRRGFNEKLF
>TRBJ1-1|few|TRBV23-1
ASSQFGGNTEAF
>TRBJ1-1|.|TRBV7-6
ASSSQGPNTEAF
>TRBJ1-2|once|TRBV10-1
ASSPGQAGYT
>TRBJ1-4|.|TRBV2
ATLFTVPGEKLF
>TRBJ1-4|.|TRBV6-7
ASSLNGYTNEKLF
>TRBJ1-4|few|TRBV6-1
ASSPARGGGEKLF
>TRBJ1-1|.|TRBV30
AWRTPTGNTEAF
>TRBJ1-6|few|TRBV20-1
SACPRGYSPLH
>TRBJ1-1|.|TRBV30
AWSSGGVLNTEAF
>TRBJ1-1|once|TRBV10-3
AISEDSFDRD
>TRBJ2-2|.|TRBV24-1
ATSDPQLDAGELF
>TRBJ1-1|.|TRBV4-3
ASSQQTASNTEAF
>TRBJ1-2|few|TRBV6-1
ASSAGLNYGYT
>TRBJ1-1|once|TRBV6-2/TRBV6-3
ASSYSNTEAF
>TRBJ1-5|.|TRBV15
ATRRDRGGLNQPQH
>TRBJ1-4|once|TRBV30
ASSAQGRLRNEKLF
>TRBJ1-1|.|TRBV23-1
ASSQSPRMNTEAF
>TRBJ1-4|few|TRBV23-1
ASSQIAPGSRGGEKLF
>TRBJ1-1|few|TRBV10-1
ASSVGTDTEAF
>TRBJ1-4|.|TRBV23-1
ASSQGRGATNEKLF
>TRBJ1-1|few|TRBV30
AWLAQGLTEAF
>TRBJ2-2|.|TRBV6-2/TRBV6-3
ASTLRSAGELF
>TRBJ1-3|.|TRBV23-1
ASSQAGENSGNTIY
>TRBJ1-6|.|TRBV23-1
ASKSLRVYNSPLH
>TRBJ1-6|few|TRBV23-1
ASSQSGSSYNSPLH
>TRBJ1-1|.|TRBV23-1
ASSQPGPLGNTEAF
>TRBJ1-1|.|TRBV23-1
ASTVKGSTEAF
>TRBJ2-7|.|TRBV24-1
ATSYGFGGYEQY
>TRBJ2-7|.|TRBV15
ATSTSGGNEQY
>TRBJ1-1|.|TRBV23-1
ASSHRQLPAEAF
>TRBJ1-1|few|TRBV30
AWSTPTGNTEAF